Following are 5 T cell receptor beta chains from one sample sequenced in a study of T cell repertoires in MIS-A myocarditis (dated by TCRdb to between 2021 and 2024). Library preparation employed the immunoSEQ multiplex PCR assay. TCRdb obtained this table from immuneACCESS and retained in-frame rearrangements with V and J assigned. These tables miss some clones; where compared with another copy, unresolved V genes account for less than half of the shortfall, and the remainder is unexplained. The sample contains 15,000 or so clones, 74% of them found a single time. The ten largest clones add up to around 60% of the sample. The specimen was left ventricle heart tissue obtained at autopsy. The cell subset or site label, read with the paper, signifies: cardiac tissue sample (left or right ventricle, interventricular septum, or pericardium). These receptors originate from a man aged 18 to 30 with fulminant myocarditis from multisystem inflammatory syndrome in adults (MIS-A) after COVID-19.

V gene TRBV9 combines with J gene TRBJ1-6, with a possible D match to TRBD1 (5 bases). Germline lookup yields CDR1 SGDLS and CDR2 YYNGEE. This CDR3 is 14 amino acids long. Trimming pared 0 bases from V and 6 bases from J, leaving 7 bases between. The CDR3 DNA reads TGTGCCAGCAGCGTAGGAGGGGTTAATTCACCCCTCCACTTT. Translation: CASSVGGVNSPLHF.

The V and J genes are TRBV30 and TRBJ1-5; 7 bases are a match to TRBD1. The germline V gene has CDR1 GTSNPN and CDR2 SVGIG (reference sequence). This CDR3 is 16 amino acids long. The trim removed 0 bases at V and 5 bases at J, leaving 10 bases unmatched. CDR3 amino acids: CAWSVPGRTGDQPQHF. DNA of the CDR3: TGTGCCTGGAGTGTACCAGGACGCACAGGGGATCAGCCCCAGCATTTT.

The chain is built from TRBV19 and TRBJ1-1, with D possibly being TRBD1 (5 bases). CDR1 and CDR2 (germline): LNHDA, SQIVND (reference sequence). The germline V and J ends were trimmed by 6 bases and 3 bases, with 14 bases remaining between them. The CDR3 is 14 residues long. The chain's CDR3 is CASRWGSSYTEAFF. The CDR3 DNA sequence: TGTGCCAGTAGGTGGGGCAGTTCATACACTGAAGCTTTCTTT.

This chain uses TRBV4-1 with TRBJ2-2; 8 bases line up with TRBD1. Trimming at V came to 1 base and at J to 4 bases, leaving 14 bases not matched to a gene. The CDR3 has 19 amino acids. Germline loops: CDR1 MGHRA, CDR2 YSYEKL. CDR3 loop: CASSQGGRGQGTRTGELFF. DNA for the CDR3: TGCGCCAGCAGCCAAGGCGGCAGGGGGCAAGGGACACGCACCGGGGAGCTGTTTTTT.

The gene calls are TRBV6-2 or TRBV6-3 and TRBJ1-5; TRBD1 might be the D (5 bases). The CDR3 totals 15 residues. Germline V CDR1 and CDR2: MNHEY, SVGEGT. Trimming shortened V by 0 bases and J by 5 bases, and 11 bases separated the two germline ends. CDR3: CASSYSSKGDQPQHF. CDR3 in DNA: TGTGCCAGCAGTTACTCGTCCAAAGGGGATCAGCCCCAGCATTTT.